By sample fraction, the clone carrying this T cell receptor (beta chain) is medium-sized (0.01 to 0.1%). Its antigen remains unknown. The data stem from a study of T cell repertoires in aging, cancer and after chemotherapy. V lost 3 bases to trimming and J lost 6 bases, with 6 bases between them. The germline V gene has CDR1 MNHEY and CDR2 SVGAGI. This CDR3 comprises 11 residues. Findings and limits, study-wide: Across the chemotherapy interval, each cancer cohort showed higher median generation probability, suggesting thymic rebound.

TRB rearrangements spanning V, D and J were amplified using mixed TRB-A/B primers. In TCRdb, the multiplex PCR reads were re-called with MiXCR into one record per CDR3 protein. Of fewer than 6,500 distinct CDR3 sequences in the sample, 28% were seen once. Peripheral blood genomic DNA, not sorted cells or RNA, was the template. The sequenced material came from blood. This TCR came from a human donor with a solid tumor. The chain recombines TRBV6-5 with TRBJ2-7; D not resolved. The CDR3 loop reads CASSYVGEQYF. The CDR3 DNA follows: TGTGCCAGCAGTTATGTCGGCGAGCAGTACTTC.